These 8 T cell receptor beta chains were all obtained from the same sample, sequenced in a study of blood T cell repertoires in COVID-19. TCRdb's copy holds only in-frame clones and misses some; the assay was immunoSEQ multiplex PCR. The sample carries some 120,000 clones, approximately 80% recorded once. The sequenced material came from peripheral blood. The receptors here all came from a human donor in a cohort sampled during active COVID-19.

The chain joins TRBV6-6 to TRBJ2-2; 7 bases are a match to TRBD2. Per the germline V gene, CDR1 is MNHNY and CDR2 is SVGAGI (reference sequence). The CDR3 consists of 13 residues. V shed 2 bases, J shed 8 bases, and the junction held 2 bases outside the gene matches. The CDR3 region is CASSYVGGGELFF. CDR3 bases: TGTGCCAGCAGTTACGTGGGAGGGGGGGAGCTGTTTTTT.

J is TRBJ1-2 and V is TRBV6-5, with D unclear. Germline V gene data show CDR1 as MNHEY and CDR2 as SVGAGI. The CDR3 is 14 amino acids. V lost 8 bases to trimming and J lost 3 bases, with 16 bases between them. In DNA, the CDR3 is TGTGCCAGCGCACTAAGTCAGTCACACTATGGCTACACCTTC. Translation: CASALSQSHYGYTF.

V and J are TRBV19 and TRBJ2-5, with 10 bases aligning to TRBD2. Germline V gene data show CDR1 as LNHDA and CDR2 as SQIVND (reference sequence). J gave up 3 bases and V 3 bases, and 7 bases lay outside the gene matches. CDR3 length equals 16 residues. CDR3 nucleotides: TGTGCCAGTAGTATCCGGACTAGCGGAGGGAAAGAGACCCAGTACTTC. The encoded protein is CASSIRTSGGKETQYF.

As concerns this clone: An end of the junction differs from the germline gene, which may be a read error. This chain joins TRBV18 and TRBJ2-7; TRBD2 matches at 13 bases. The CDR3 sequence is 15 residues long. The germline V gene encodes CDR1 KGHSH and CDR2 LQKENI. The CDR3 DNA reads as TGTGCCAGCTCGCCACTAGCGGGGGGGCCCTACGAGCAGTACTTC. Its translation: CASSPLAGGPYEQYF. The full variable domain, with the rest looked up from reference TRBV18 and TRBJ2-7, is NAGVMQNPRHLVRRRGQEARLRCSPMKGHSHVYWYRQLPEEGLKFMVYLQKENIIDESGMPKERFSAEFPKEGPSILRIQQVVRGDSAAYFCASSPLAGGPYEQYFGPGTRLTVT.

CDR3 DNA sequence: TGTGCCAGCAGTCAGGCGGGGGGAAGGTGGAATGAGCAGTTCTTC. Translation gives CASSQAGGRWNEQFF. The chain couples TRBV7-9 to TRBJ2-1; TRBD2 matches at 8 bases. Germline values: CDR1 SEHNR, CDR2 FQNEAQ (reference sequence). There are 15 residues in the CDR3. The junction had 11 bases not matched to a gene; V was cut back by 6 bases and J by 7 bases.

This clone was observed a few times. The chain is built from TRBV7-2 and TRBJ2-5; 8 nucleotides line up with TRBD2. CDR3 length equals 15 residues. With 2 bases clipped from V and 6 bases from J, the junction kept 8 bases outside the gene matches. Per germline, CDR1 SGHTA and CDR2 FQGNSA. The CDR3 DNA reads as TGTGCCAGCAGCTTATCCGGGGGGGCCGTGAAGACCCAGTACTTC. Protein: CASSLSGGAVKTQYF.

Comments on this clone: Other DNA sequences within the sample encode an identical CDR3. The chain has TRBV5-1 and TRBJ2-5, with 7 bases identical to TRBD2. Germline CDR1 and CDR2: SGHRS and YFSETQ. V was pared by 2 bases and J by 5 bases, with 3 bases of the junction left unmatched. The CDR3 sequence is 13 residues long. Written as DNA, the CDR3 is TGCGCCAGCAGCTTAGCGGGAATGGAGACCCAGTACTTC. It specifies CASSLAGMETQYF.

This clone was seen once. The chain links TRBV19 to TRBJ2-7; 8 bases fit TRBD1. In germline, CDR1 is LNHDA, CDR2 SQIVND (reference sequence). This CDR3 is 15 amino acids long. Trimming at V came to 2 bases and at J to 3 bases, leaving 6 bases not matched to a gene. The DNA of the CDR3 is TGTGCCAGTAGTATATCGACAGGGGTTCTCTACGAGCAGTACTTC. Translated: CASSISTGVLYEQYF.